A selection of T cell receptor beta chains follows, all from one sample in a study of blood T cell repertoires in COVID-19. Assay: immunoSEQ multiplex PCR; the TCRdb copy retains only in-frame clones and omits some. The sample yields fewer than 400,000 clones, more than 85% seen once. What was sequenced was PBMCs or T cells enriched from blood (not recorded which). The source is a woman younger than 45 who had recovered from COVID-19. Both conserved end residues are part of each CDR3. A D gene is named only where the DNA matches it firmly. Size tells how often a clone was seen (once, few, many) or the class of an expanded clone, and some rows leave it out.

size	D	V	J	CDR3	DNA
.	TRBD2	TRBV6-5	TRBJ2-7	CASSYGASGRPYEQYF	TGTGCCAGCAGTTATGGGGCTAGCGGGAGGCCCTACGAGCAGTACTTC
.	TRBD1	TRBV3-1/TRBV3-2	TRBJ1-1	CASSVGQGAGRVTEAFF	TGTGCCAGCAGCGTCGGACAGGGGGCAGGGAGAGTGACTGAAGCTTTCTTT
.	TRBD1	TRBV4-1	TRBJ1-1	CASSQDRGNTEAFF	TGCGCCAGCAGCCAGGACAGGGGTAACACTGAAGCTTTCTTT
.	TRBD1	TRBV28	TRBJ1-1	CASSSPTGGFTEAFF	TGTGCCAGCAGTTCCCCGACAGGGGGCTTCACTGAAGCTTTCTTT
.	.	TRBV10-3	TRBJ2-5	CAISDYMTGMKMETQYF	TGTGCCATCAGTGACTACATGACAGGTATGAAGATGGAGACCCAGTACTTC
.	TRBD1	TRBV6-5	TRBJ2-5	CASSYRDSQETQYF	TGTGCCAGCAGTTACCGGGACAGCCAAGAGACCCAGTACTTC
.	.	TRBV5-4	TRBJ2-7	CASSWDLSYEQYF	TGTGCCAGCAGCTGGGACTTGTCCTACGAGCAGTACTTC
.	.	TRBV7-9	TRBJ1-2	CASSLEGTRAGAYYGYTF	TGTGCCAGCAGCTTAGAAGGAACTAGGGCGGGGGCATACTATGGCTACACCTTC
.	TRBD1	TRBV6-2/TRBV6-3	TRBJ1-5	CASSYPGGNQPQHF	TGTGCCAGCAGTTACCCAGGGGGTAATCAGCCCCAGCATTTT
.	TRBD1	TRBV6-6	TRBJ2-6	CASSRQGYSGANVLTF	TGTGCCAGCAGTCGACAGGGATACTCTGGGGCCAACGTCCTGACTTTC
.	.	TRBV10-3	TRBJ1-1	CAISEVGLEAFF	TGTGCCATCAGTGAGGTCGGTCTTGAAGCTTTCTTT
.	.	TRBV5-1	TRBJ1-2	CASSTRHGGYTF	TGCGCCAGCAGCACCCGCCATGGCGGCTACACCTTC
.	.	TRBV6-2/TRBV6-3	TRBJ1-1	CASSYALQGMNTEAFF	TGTGCCAGCAGTTACGCCCTACAGGGAATGAACACTGAAGCTTTCTTT
.	.	TRBV3-1/TRBV3-2	TRBJ1-4	CASGDSPQEKLFF	TGTGCCAGCGGTGACTCTCCCCAGGAAAAACTGTTTTTT
.	TRBD1	TRBV18	TRBJ1-2	CASSLPGQGAYGYTF	TGTGCCAGCTCCTTACCGGGACAGGGCGCCTATGGCTACACCTTC
.	.	TRBV3-1/TRBV3-2	TRBJ1-1	CASSHQLGGYTEAFF	TGTGCCAGCAGCCACCAATTGGGGGGATACACTGAAGCTTTCTTT
.	.	TRBV4-2	TRBJ2-1	CASSQGGSPLYNEQFF	TGTGCCAGCAGCCAAGGAGGATCCCCATTATACAATGAGCAGTTCTTC
.	TRBD2	TRBV11-2	TRBJ2-1	CASSVRASGGSYNEQFF	TGTGCCAGCAGCGTACGAGCTAGCGGGGGGAGCTACAATGAGCAGTTCTTC
.	TRBD1	TRBV4-1	TRBJ1-5	CASSQRTGSQPQHF	TGCGCCAGCAGCCAACGGACAGGAAGTCAGCCCCAGCATTTT
.	TRBD2	TRBV18	TRBJ2-2	CASSPRLAGVHTGELFF	TGTGCCAGCTCACCGAGGCTAGCGGGAGTCCACACCGGGGAGCTGTTTTTT
.	.	TRBV6-5	TRBJ1-2	CASRPQQGRYGYTF	TGTGCCAGCAGACCTCAACAGGGACGCTATGGCTACACCTTC
once	TRBD1	TRBV27	TRBJ1-6	CASRPAGTGARNSPLHF	TGTGCCAGCAGGCCAGCCGGGACAGGCGCCCGTAATTCACCCCTCCACTTT
once	.	TRBV27	TRBJ2-7	CASSFLPGDYEQYF	TGTGCCAGCAGTTTCTTACCGGGTGACTACGAGCAGTACTTC
.	TRBD2	TRBV7-2	TRBJ2-7	CASSVAGGRRYEQYF	TGTGCCAGCAGCGTAGCTGGCGGGAGACGGTACGAGCAGTACTTC
.	.	TRBV11-1	TRBJ2-5	CASSFGGAGTQYF	TGTGCCAGCAGCTTCGGCGGGGCGGGGACCCAGTACTTC
.	.	TRBV27	TRBJ2-1	CASSFGLAYTNEQFF	TGTGCCAGCAGTTTTGGTCTAGCATATACCAATGAGCAGTTCTTC
.	.	TRBV2	TRBJ2-3	CASRVESGQYF	TGTGCCAGCAGGGTCGAGTCGGGGCAGTATTTT
once	.	TRBV7-6	TRBJ1-1	CASSLAVGEVGEAFF	TGTGCCAGCAGCTTAGCGGTAGGAGAAGTGGGTGAAGCTTTCTTT
.	.	TRBV28	TRBJ2-2	CASSFLAGPNTGELFF	TGTGCCAGCAGTTTCTTGGCGGGGCCGAACACCGGGGAGCTGTTTTTT
.	TRBD1	TRBV7-2	TRBJ2-5	CASSLALQGGETQYF	TGTGCCAGCAGCTTAGCGTTACAGGGGGGAGAGACCCAGTACTTC
few	TRBD2	TRBV28	TRBJ2-4	CASTPPSGGLAKNIQYF	TGTGCCAGCACCCCCCCTAGCGGGGGCCTAGCCAAAAACATTCAGTACTTC
.	.	TRBV4-1	TRBJ1-2	CASSQGGSGYTF	TGCGCCAGCAGCCAAGGGGGCTCTGGCTACACCTTC
.	.	TRBV9	TRBJ1-3	CASSVSGVGNTIYF	TGTGCCAGCAGCGTCTCTGGAGTCGGAAACACCATATATTTT
.	TRBD2	TRBV11-3	TRBJ2-2	CASSFRTSGGFGGELFF	TGTGCCAGCAGCTTCCGGACTAGCGGGGGTTTTGGAGGGGAGCTGTTTTTT
.	.	TRBV30	TRBJ1-2	CAWSVQNYGYTF	TGTGCCTGGAGTGTACAGAACTATGGCTACACCTTC
.	TRBD2	TRBV5-5	TRBJ2-1	CASSPGTSGFNEQFF	TGTGCCAGCAGCCCGGGGACTAGCGGGTTCAATGAGCAGTTCTTC
.	.	TRBV12-3/TRBV12-4	TRBJ2-3	CASSSGYTDTQYF	TGTGCCAGCAGTTCGGGGTACACAGATACGCAGTATTTT
.	.	TRBV28	TRBJ1-4	CASSSPVDGWDEKLFF	TGTGCCAGCAGTTCTCCTGTTGACGGGTGGGATGAAAAACTGTTTTTT
.	.	TRBV6-5	TRBJ2-5	CASSWSAYQETQYF	TGTGCCAGCAGTTGGTCAGCGTACCAAGAGACCCAGTACTTC
.	.	TRBV2	TRBJ1-5	CASIAGGNQPQHF	TGTGCCAGCATCGCGGGGGGCAATCAGCCCCAGCATTTT
.	.	TRBV28	TRBJ2-2	CASSLTPRELFF	TGTGCCAGCAGCCTGACACCCCGGGAGCTGTTTTTT
.	.	TRBV6-2/TRBV6-3	TRBJ2-5	CASSYFSSAETQYF	TGTGCCAGCAGTTACTTTTCTAGCGCGGAGACCCAGTACTTC